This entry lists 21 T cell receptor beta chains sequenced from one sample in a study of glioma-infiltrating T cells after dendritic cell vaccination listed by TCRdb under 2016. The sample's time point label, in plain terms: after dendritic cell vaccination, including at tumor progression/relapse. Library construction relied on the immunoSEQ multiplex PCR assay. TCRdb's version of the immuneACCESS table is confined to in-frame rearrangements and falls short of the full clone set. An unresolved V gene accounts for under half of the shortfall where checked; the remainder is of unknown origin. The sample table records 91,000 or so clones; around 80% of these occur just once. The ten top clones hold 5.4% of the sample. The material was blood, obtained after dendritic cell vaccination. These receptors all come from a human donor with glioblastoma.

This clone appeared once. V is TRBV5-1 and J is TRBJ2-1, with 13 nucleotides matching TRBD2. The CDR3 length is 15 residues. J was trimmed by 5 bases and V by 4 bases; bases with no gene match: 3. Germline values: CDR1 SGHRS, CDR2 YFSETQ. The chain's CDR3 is CASSHGLAGDNEQFF. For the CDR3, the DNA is TGCGCCAGCAGCCACGGACTAGCGGGGGACAATGAGCAGTTCTTC.

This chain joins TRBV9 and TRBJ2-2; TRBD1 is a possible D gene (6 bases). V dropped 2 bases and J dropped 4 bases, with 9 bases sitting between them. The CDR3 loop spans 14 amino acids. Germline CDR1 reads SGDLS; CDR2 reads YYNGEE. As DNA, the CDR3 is TGTGCCAGCAGCGTCACAGGGATCACCGGGGAGCTGTTTTTT. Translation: CASSVTGITGELFF.

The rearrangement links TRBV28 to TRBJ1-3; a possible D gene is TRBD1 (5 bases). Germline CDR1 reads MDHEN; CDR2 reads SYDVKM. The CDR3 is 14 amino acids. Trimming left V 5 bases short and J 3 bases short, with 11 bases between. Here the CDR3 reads CASSPDSSGNTIYF. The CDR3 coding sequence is TGTGCCAGCAGTCCAGACAGTAGTGGAAACACCATATATTTT.

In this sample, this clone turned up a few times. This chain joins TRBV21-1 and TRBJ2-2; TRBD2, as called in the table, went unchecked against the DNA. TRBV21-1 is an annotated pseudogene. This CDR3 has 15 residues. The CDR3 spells CASSKGLEGAGELFF. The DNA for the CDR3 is TGTGCCAGCAGCAAAGGCCTGGAGGGAGCCGGGGAGCTGTTTTTT.

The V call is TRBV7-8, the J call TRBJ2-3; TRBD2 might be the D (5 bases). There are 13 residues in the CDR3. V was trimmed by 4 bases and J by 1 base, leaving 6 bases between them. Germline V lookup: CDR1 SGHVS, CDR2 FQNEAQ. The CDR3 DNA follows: TGTGCCAGCAGCTCCGGGGGCACAGATACGCAGTATTTT. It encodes CASSSGGTDTQYF.

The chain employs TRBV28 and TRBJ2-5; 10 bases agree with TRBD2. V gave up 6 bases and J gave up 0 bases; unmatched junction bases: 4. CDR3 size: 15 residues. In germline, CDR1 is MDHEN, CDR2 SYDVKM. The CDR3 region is CASSLSGRYQETQYF. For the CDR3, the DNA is TGTGCCAGCAGCCTTAGCGGGAGGTACCAAGAGACCCAGTACTTC.

The CDR3, as DNA: TGTGCCAGCAGCTTAAGCGGTGTGACAGATACGCAGTATTTT. Protein sequence: CASSLSGVTDTQYF. The rearrangement links TRBV7-2 to TRBJ2-3, with D possibly matching TRBD2 (5 bases). The CDR3 length is 14 residues. CDR1 is SGHTA and CDR2 is FQGNSA in the germline V gene. V lost 2 bases to trimming and J lost 3 bases, with 9 bases between them.

The CDR3 protein is CASSVLYEQYF. Here the CDR3 DNA reads TGCGCCAGCAGTGTTCTCTACGAGCAGTACTTC. The J gene is TRBJ2-7, the V gene TRBV10-2; D uncertain. Germline lookup yields CDR1 WSHSY and CDR2 SAAADI. The CDR3 sequence is 11 residues long. Trimming removed 4 bases at V and 3 bases at J, with 4 bases between.

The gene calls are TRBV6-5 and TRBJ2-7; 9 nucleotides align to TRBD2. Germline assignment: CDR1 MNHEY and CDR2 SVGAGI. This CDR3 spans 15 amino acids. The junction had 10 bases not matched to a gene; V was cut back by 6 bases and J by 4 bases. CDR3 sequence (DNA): TGTGCCAGCAGACAGACAGGCGGGGGGGGATACGAGCAGTACTTC. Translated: CASRQTGGGGYEQYF.

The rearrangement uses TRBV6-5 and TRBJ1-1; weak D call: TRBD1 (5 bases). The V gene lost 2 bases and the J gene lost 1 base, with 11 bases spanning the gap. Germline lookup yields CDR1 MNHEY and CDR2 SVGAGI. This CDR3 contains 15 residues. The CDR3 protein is CASSYGGAGNTEAFF. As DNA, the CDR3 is TGTGCCAGCAGTTACGGAGGGGCTGGGAACACTGAAGCTTTCTTT.

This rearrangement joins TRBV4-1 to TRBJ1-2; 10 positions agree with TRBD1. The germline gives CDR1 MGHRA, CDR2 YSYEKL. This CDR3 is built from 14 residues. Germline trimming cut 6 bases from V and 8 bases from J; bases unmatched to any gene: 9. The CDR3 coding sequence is TGCGCCAGCAGTCGGGACAGGGGCTTGTGGGGCTACACCTTC. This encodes CASSRDRGLWGYTF.

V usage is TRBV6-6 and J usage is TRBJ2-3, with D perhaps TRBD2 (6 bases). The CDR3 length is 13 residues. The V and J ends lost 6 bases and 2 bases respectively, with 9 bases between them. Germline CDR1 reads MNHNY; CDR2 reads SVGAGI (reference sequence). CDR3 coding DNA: TGTGCCAGCAGGCGGGACTCCACAGATACGCAGTATTTT. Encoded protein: CASRRDSTDTQYF.

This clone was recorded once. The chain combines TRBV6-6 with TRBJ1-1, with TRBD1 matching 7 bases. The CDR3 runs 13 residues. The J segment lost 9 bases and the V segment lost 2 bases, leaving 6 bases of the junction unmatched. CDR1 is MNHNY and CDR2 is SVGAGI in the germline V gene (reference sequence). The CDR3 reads CASSYIGTEKAFF. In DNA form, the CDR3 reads TGTGCCAGCAGTTACATCGGGACAGAGAAAGCTTTCTTT.

This CDR3 is CASSLGQDFGQPQHF. The CDR3 DNA reads as TGTGCCAGCAGTCTGGGACAGGATTTCGGTCAGCCCCAGCATTTT. The chain combines TRBV27 with TRBJ1-5; 8 bases fit TRBD1. V trimming: 5 bases; J trimming: 6 bases; junction bases outside the gene matches: 9. The length of the CDR3 is 15 residues. The germline CDR1 and CDR2 sequences are MNHEY and SMNVEV (reference sequence).

The CDR3 region has the DNA TGTGCCAGCAGCTTCCGGGACACATTTATCCCCACCGACGAGCAGTACTTC. Protein sequence: CASSFRDTFIPTDEQYF. The chain couples TRBV5-6 to TRBJ2-7, with a tentative D call TRBD1 (6 bases). Trimming cost V 2 bases and J 5 bases, with 23 bases left between them. Germline V gene lookup returns CDR1 SGHDT and CDR2 YYEEEE. The CDR3 spans 17 residues.

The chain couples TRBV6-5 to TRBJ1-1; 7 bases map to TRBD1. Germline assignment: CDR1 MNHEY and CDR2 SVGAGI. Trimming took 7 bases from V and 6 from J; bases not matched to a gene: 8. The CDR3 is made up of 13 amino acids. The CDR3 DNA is TGTGCCAGCAATTTACAGGGGTCCGCTGAAGCTTTCTTT. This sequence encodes CASNLQGSAEAFF.

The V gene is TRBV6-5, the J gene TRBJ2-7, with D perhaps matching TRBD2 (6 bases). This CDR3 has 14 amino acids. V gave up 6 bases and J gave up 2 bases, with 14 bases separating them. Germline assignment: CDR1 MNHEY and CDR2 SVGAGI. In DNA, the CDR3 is TGTGCCAGCAGAGTCGGGGGTAAAACCTACGAGCAGTACTTC. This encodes CASRVGGKTYEQYF.

CDR3 region: CATSVPGQGYNEQFF. CDR3 nucleotide sequence: TGTGCCACCAGCGTGCCGGGACAGGGTTACAATGAGCAGTTCTTC. The chain combines TRBV15 with TRBJ2-1, with TRBD1 matching over 9 bases. The CDR3 is 15 amino acids. Unmatched junction bases numbered 6, after V lost 5 bases and J lost 4 bases. In germline, CDR1 is LNHNV, CDR2 YYDKDF (reference sequence).

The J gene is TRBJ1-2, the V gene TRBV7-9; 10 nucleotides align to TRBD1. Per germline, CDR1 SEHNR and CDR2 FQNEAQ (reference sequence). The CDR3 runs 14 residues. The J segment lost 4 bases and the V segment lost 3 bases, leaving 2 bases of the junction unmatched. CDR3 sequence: CASSLGQGFYGYTF. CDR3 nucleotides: TGTGCCAGCAGCTTGGGACAGGGGTTCTATGGCTACACCTTC.

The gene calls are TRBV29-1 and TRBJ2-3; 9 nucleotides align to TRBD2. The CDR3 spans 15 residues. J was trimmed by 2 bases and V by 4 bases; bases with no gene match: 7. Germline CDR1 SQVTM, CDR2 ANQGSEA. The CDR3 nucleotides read TGCAGCGTTGTGTTCGCGGGAGGGTTCACAGATACGCAGTATTTT. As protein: CSVVFAGGFTDTQYF.

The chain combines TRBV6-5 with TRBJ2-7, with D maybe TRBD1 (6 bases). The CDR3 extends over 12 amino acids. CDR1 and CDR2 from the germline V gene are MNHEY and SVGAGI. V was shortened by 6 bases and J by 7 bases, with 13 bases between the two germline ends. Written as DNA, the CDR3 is TGTGCCAGCAGCCTCGACAGGAATGAGCAGTACTTC. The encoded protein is CASSLDRNEQYF.